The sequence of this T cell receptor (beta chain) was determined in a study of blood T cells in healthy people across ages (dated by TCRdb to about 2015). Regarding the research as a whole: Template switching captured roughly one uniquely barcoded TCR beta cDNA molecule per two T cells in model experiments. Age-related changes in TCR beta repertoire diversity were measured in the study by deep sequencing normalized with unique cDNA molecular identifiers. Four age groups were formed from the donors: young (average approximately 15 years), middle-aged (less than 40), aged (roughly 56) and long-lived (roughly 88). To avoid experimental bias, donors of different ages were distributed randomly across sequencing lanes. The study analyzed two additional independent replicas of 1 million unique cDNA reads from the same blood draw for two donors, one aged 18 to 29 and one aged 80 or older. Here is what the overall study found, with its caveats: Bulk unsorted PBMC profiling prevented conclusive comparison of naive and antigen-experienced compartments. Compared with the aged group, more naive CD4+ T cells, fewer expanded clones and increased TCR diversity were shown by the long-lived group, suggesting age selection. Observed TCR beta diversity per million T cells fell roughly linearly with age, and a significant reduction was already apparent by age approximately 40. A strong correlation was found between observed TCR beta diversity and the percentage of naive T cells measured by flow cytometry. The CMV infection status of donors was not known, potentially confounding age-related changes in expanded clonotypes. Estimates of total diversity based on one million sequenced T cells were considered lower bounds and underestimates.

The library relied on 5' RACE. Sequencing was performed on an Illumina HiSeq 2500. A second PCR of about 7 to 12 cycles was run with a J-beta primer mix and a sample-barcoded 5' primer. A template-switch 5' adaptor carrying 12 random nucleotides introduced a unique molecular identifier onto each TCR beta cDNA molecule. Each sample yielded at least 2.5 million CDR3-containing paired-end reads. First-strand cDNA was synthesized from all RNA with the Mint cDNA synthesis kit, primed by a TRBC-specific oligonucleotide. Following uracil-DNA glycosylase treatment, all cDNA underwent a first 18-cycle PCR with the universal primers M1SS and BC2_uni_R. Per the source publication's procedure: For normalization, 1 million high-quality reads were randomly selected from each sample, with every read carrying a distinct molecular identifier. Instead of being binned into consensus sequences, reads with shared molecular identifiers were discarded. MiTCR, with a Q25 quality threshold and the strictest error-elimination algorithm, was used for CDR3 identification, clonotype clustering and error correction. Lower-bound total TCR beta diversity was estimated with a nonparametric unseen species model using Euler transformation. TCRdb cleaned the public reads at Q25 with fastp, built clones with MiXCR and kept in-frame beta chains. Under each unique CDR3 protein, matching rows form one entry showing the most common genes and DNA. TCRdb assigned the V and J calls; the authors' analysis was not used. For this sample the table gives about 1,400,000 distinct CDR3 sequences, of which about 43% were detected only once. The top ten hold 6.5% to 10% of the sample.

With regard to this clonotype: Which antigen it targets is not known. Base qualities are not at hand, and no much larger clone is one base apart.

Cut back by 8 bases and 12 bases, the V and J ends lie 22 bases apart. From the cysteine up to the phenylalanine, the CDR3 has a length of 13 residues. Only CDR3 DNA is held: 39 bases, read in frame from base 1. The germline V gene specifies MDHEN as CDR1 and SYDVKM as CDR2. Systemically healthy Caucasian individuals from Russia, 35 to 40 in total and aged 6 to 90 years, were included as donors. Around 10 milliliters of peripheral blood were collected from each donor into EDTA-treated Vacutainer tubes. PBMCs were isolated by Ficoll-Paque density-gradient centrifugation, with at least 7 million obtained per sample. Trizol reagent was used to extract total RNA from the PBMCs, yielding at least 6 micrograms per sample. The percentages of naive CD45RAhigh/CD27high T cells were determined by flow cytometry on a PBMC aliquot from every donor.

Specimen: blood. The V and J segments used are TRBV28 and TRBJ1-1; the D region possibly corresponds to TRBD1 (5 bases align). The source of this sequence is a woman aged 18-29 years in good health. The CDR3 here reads CASAGSHRGNTFF. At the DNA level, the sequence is TGTGCCAGCGCCGGGTCACACCGGGGGAATACTTTCTTT. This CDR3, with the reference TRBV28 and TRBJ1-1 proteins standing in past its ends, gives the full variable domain DVKVTQSSRYLVKRTGEKVFLECVQDMDHENMFWYRQDPGLGLRLIYFSYDVKMKEKGDIPEGYSVSREKKERFSLILESASTNQTSMYLCASAGSHRGNTFFGQGTRLTVV.